The present T cell receptor beta chain was sequenced within a study of cytomegalovirus exposure and HLA in healthy donors. Regarding the study as a whole: Approximately 160 TCR beta chains were listed as cytomegalovirus-associated.

CDR1 and CDR2 from the germline V gene are MGHDK and SYGVNS. The CDR3 loop spans 14 amino acids. Comment on this clone: What it binds is unknown. A read error may account for a junction end that differs from germline.

Primers included in the PCR were 60 Vbeta and 13 Jbeta primers. Sequenced by immunoSEQ multiplex PCR; TCRdb stores in-frame clones only, minus some. The sample holds hundreds of thousands of clones; roughly 90% are singletons and the top ten take less than 1.2%. The TCR originated in a woman between 18 and 30 years old in good health and CMV-seronegative. Sequenced material: PBMCs. The chain has TRBV25-1 and TRBJ2-7; tentatively, D is TRBD2 (5 bases). The CDR3 protein is CANSSSRISYEQYF. CDR3 in DNA: TGTGCCAACAGTTCTAGCAGGATCTCCTACGAGCAGTACTTC.